The rows below give T cell receptor beta chains drawn from one sample of a study of glioma-infiltrating T cells after dendritic cell vaccination. The protocol was immunoSEQ multiplex PCR, while the TCRdb copy is restricted to in-frame clones and leaves out a portion. The repertoire holds approximately 92,000 clones, with around 80% as singletons. This sample comprised blood, obtained after dendritic cell vaccination. The receptors stem from a human donor with glioblastoma. CDR3s leave out the opening cysteine and the closing phenylalanine or tryptophan. Only part of the rows carry a size: once, few, many, or a class if the clone is expanded.

v_call clone_size cdr3_length cdr3_aa
TRBV5-4 - 13 ASSFGPGGNTEAF
TRBV5-1 - 11 ASSLIDSNEQF
TRBV5-4 - 13 ASSLTSGSTDTQY
TRBV15 - 11 ATSLHNNQPQH
TRBV18 - 12 ASSPPTSLETQY
TRBV28 - 17 ASSLWTLTGDGQTGELF
TRBV2 - 14 ASVIIERQGKNEQF
TRBV7-8 - 10 ASSFPWSEAF
TRBV4-1 - 15 ASSQDPGTGVNYGYT
TRBV5-1 - 11 ASSFRGSDTQY
TRBV5-1 - 11 ASSLVQGAGAF
TRBV19 - 12 ASSFLSSGNTIY
TRBV7-8 few 13 ASSFLTGEGFEQY
TRBV6-5 - 13 ASSFLPGGRNTIY
TRBV7-6 - 13 ASSTSGRVSDTQY
TRBV5-5 - 13 ASSLWGGRAYEQY
TRBV7-6 - 13 ASSLIAGGADTQY
TRBV30 - 12 AWSSGGGNYGYT
TRBV9 - 14 ASSDSLRGKTDTQY
TRBV2 once 13 ASSTDSNSNQPQH
TRBV16 - 11 ASSPGRYQPQH
TRBV30 once 10 AWKRDTDTQY
TRBV27 - 13 ASSLTQSSYNEQF
TRBV6-5 - 12 ASSSGSSYNEQF
TRBV4-2 - 12 ASSQGGANYGYT
TRBV9 once 12 ASSPQVAEGGYT
TRBV10-3 few 12 AISWAEDTDTQY
TRBV20-1 - 9 MGGSTDTQY
TRBV2 - 14 ASNQDSGSSYNEQF
TRBV19 - 12 ASSRQGGTQPQH
TRBV2 - 11 ASRGQLNQPQH
TRBV9 - 13 ASSVAGGPIGEQF
TRBV7-9 - 12 ASSYTGGNQPQH
TRBV2 - 11 ASSGQEDYGYT
TRBV5-8 - 12 ASSSTGVYDEQY
TRBV10-3 - 13 AISAPGLSSYEQY
TRBV5-1 - 14 ASSSDSRLSTDTQY
TRBV18 - 12 ASSPRADNYGYT
TRBV9 - 11 ASSVVGGGVQY
TRBV5-6 - 13 ASSFSATGYNEQF
TRBV7-2 - 15 ASSLYRGFPVSYEQY
TRBV30 - 17 AWTTPPRGVGAMNTEAF
TRBV18 once 12 ASSPGRDYGEQY
TRBV11-1 - 13 ASSRRDTNTGELF
TRBV5-6 - 12 ASSATGSGQPQH
TRBV28 once 10 ATSGQYQPQH
TRBV9 - 12 ASSVRQKADTQY
TRBV9 - 14 ASSGPRLAGNNEQF
TRBV6-5 - 13 ASSHKGQINTEAF
TRBV15 once 14 ATSRGDRGLNQPQH
TRBV5-1 - 11 ASSLRGTDTQY
TRBV18 - 11 ASSPLQNTEAF
TRBV20-1 - 9 SARVYTEAF